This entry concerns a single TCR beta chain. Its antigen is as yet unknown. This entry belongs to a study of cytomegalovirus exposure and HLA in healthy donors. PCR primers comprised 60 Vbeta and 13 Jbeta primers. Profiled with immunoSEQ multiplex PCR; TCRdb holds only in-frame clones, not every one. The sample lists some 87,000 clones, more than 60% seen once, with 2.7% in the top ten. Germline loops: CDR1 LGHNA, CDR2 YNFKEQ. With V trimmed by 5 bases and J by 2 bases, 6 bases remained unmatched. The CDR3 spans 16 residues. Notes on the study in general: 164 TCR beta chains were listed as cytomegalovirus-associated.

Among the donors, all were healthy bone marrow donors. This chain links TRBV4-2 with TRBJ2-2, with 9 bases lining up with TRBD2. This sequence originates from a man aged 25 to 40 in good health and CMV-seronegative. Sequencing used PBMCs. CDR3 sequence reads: CASSKRRGGNTGELFF. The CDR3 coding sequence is TGTGCCAGCAGCAAAAGGCGGGGGGGCAACACCGGGGAGCTGTTTTTT.